Following are 21 T cell receptor beta chains from one sample sequenced in a study of CD8 T cells in ankylosing spondylitis. Findings and limits, study-wide: Ankylosing spondylitis blood appeared to carry a characteristic TCR beta motif of fewer than 10 highly homologous variants.

TCRdb used MiXCR to reprocess the 5' RACE reads, holding one entry per CDR3 protein. The sample consists of more than 400,000 distinct CDR3 sequences, approximately 5.3% of them appearing once. Antigen specificity for these receptors is unknown. Sequencing was carried out using blood, either unsorted or a sorted T cell fraction (not recorded which). These receptors originate from a male donor with ankylosing spondylitis.

The gene calls are TRBV7-2 and TRBJ2-1, with TRBD2 identical over 10 bases. V lost 5 bases, J lost 3 bases, and 4 bases stayed unmatched. CDR3 length: 15 amino acids. Germline loops: CDR1 SGHTA, CDR2 FQGNSA. The CDR3 is CASSVTSGYYNEQFF. DNA for the CDR3: TGTGCCAGCAGCGTGACTAGCGGGTACTACAATGAGCAGTTCTTC.

This clonotype was observed at least ten times. CDR3 sequence: CATSEGPSGGTYTGELFF. CDR3 DNA sequence: TGTGCCACCAGTGAGGGGCCCAGCGGGGGGACTTACACCGGGGAGCTGTTTTTT. V usage is TRBV24-1 and J usage is TRBJ2-2; 9 nucleotides match TRBD2. This CDR3 is built from 18 residues. Germline CDR1 is KGHDR and CDR2 is SFDVKD. V shed 4 bases and J 3 bases; nucleotides not matched to a gene: 11.

The V call is TRBV7-2, the J call TRBJ1-6; no definite D call. Looked up from germline, CDR1 is SGHTA and CDR2 is FQGNSA. This CDR3 comprises 15 residues. The germline V and J ends were trimmed by 1 base and 4 bases, with 8 bases remaining between them. The CDR3 loop is CASSLGSAYNSPLHF. CDR3 DNA sequence: TGTGCCAGCAGCTTAGGGAGCGCTTATAATTCACCCCTCCACTTT.

This clonotype has at least ten counts. The J gene is TRBJ2-2, the V gene TRBV4-1, with TRBD2 identical over 10 bases. The CDR3 is 16 residues long. Germline lookup yields CDR1 MGHRA and CDR2 YSYEKL. Unmatched junction bases numbered 4, after V lost 3 bases and J lost 3 bases. The CDR3 region is CASSHLAGVYTGELFF. The DNA of the CDR3 is TGCGCCAGCAGCCACCTAGCGGGAGTCTACACCGGGGAGCTGTTTTTT.

V and J are TRBV10-3 and TRBJ2-3, with 9 bases matching TRBD2. The J segment lost 3 bases and the V segment lost 4 bases, leaving 8 bases of the junction unmatched. This CDR3 has 16 residues. CDR1 is ENHRY, CDR2 SYGVKD, per germline. The chain's CDR3 is CAISVSSGTRTDTQYF. The CDR3 DNA follows: TGTGCCATCAGTGTGTCTAGCGGGACCCGAACAGATACGCAGTATTTT.

This clonotype has a count of ten or more. This rearrangement joins TRBV3-1 to TRBJ2-3; D is unresolved. Germline CDR1 reads LGHDT; CDR2 reads YNNKEL (reference sequence). This CDR3 has 13 residues. Trimming stripped 3 bases from V and 4 bases from J, with 8 bases between. This CDR3 is CASSQTFADTQYF. CDR3 DNA: TGTGCCAGCAGCCAGACGTTTGCAGATACGCAGTATTTT.

For this clonotype: This may come from a read error, since a much larger clone is one base off. The gene calls are TRBV12-3 or TRBV12-4 and TRBJ1-2; 7 bases fit TRBD1. This CDR3 spans 13 amino acids. The trim removed 9 bases at V and 4 bases at J, leaving 8 bases unmatched. CDR3 DNA: TGTGCCAGAACCCGGACAGGCTTCTATGGCTACACCTTC. Its protein product is CARTRTGFYGYTF.

This clonotype was seen ten or more times. The chain recombines TRBV6-2 or TRBV6-3 with TRBJ1-5, with D perhaps TRBD1 (5 bases). Per germline, CDR1 MNHEY and CDR2 SVGEGT. Deletions cut 2 bases from V and 0 bases from J, with 8 bases between. CDR3 length: 15 residues. In nucleotides, the CDR3 is TGTGCCAGCAGTTACCAGGGCTATAGCAATCAGCCCCAGCATTTT. Translating it yields CASSYQGYSNQPQHF.

This clonotype has a count of ten or more. This chain links TRBV7-8 with TRBJ2-2; D not certain. The CDR3 extends over 14 amino acids. Trimming shortened V by 3 bases and J by 1 base, and 6 bases separated the two germline ends. Germline CDR1 reads SGHVS; CDR2 reads FQNEAQ. In DNA form, the CDR3 reads TGTGCCAGCAGCTTCGTATTGAACACCGGGGAGCTGTTTTTT. It codes for CASSFVLNTGELFF.

This chain uses TRBV27 with TRBJ2-7, with D perhaps TRBD1 (6 bases). This CDR3 is built from 16 residues. Germline CDR1 reads MNHEY; CDR2 reads SMNVEV (reference sequence). Trimming left V 0 bases short and J 2 bases short, with 14 bases between. CDR3 sequence reads: CASSLSAGTNTYEQYF. CDR3 DNA: TGTGCCAGCAGTTTATCAGCCGGGACAAATACCTACGAGCAGTACTTC.

This clonotype appeared many times. The chain uses TRBV5-8 and TRBJ2-1, with 10 bases fitting TRBD2. Germline V gives CDR1 SGHTS, CDR2 YDEGEE. With 5 bases clipped from V and 12 bases from J, the junction kept 11 bases outside the gene matches. This CDR3 spans 14 amino acids. CDR3 coding DNA: TGTGCCAGCAGTCCCGGGACTAGCGTTTCTCGGCAGTTCTTC. Amino acids: CASSPGTSVSRQFF.

This clonotype was recorded many times. The genes are TRBV5-1 and TRBJ2-3; D not resolved. The V and J ends lost 1 base and 4 bases respectively, with 10 bases between them. Germline loops: CDR1 SGHRS, CDR2 YFSETQ. The CDR3 sequence is 14 residues long. The CDR3 is CASSLNSWADTQYF. CDR3 nucleotide sequence: TGCGCCAGCAGCTTGAACTCTTGGGCAGATACGCAGTATTTT.

Many counts were recorded for this clonotype. This chain links TRBV7-2 with TRBJ1-5; TRBD1 might be the D (6 bases). The V and J ends lost 3 bases and 5 bases respectively, with 14 bases between them. Germline CDR1 SGHTA, CDR2 FQGNSA. The CDR3 length is 15 residues. CDR3: CASSLGWDTYQPQHF. CDR3 bases: TGTGCCAGCAGCTTGGGATGGGACACATATCAGCCCCAGCATTTT.

At least ten counts were recorded for this clonotype. The chain couples TRBV20-1 to TRBJ2-5; tentatively, D is TRBD1 (6 bases). V gave up 4 bases and J gave up 4 bases, with 10 bases separating them. The CDR3 is 12 residues long. Germline CDR1 DFQATT, CDR2 SNEGSKA (reference sequence). This CDR3 is CSANPRGETQYF. The CDR3 DNA sequence: TGCAGTGCTAACCCCAGGGGAGAGACCCAGTACTTC.

This clonotype has at least ten counts. The CDR3 bases are TGCGCCAGCAGCCAACGGAACAGGGGGCTTTTAAGAGCTTTCTTT. Protein product: CASSQRNRGLLRAFF. J is TRBJ1-1 and V is TRBV4-1; TRBD1 matches 9 bases. This CDR3 is 15 amino acids long. V lost 2 bases and J lost 10; bases outside the gene matches: 11. Germline CDR1 MGHRA, CDR2 YSYEKL.

This clonotype was recorded at least ten times. The chain carries TRBV5-6 and TRBJ1-1, with D tentatively TRBD1 (6 bases). Trimming removed 2 bases from V and 0 bases from J, with 14 bases in between. CDR3 size: 16 residues. Germline-derived CDR1 and CDR2 are SGHDT and YYEEEE. The CDR3 here is CASSFRAGHLNTEAFF. DNA for the CDR3: TGTGCCAGCAGCTTCCGAGCGGGACATTTGAACACTGAAGCTTTCTTT.

The sample holds a few counts of this clonotype. The chain joins TRBV4-2 to TRBJ2-7; tentatively, D is TRBD1 (5 bases). V lost 2 bases and J lost 0, with 11 bases in between. The CDR3 is 15 residues long. The germline V gene encodes CDR1 LGHNA and CDR2 YNFKEQ. CDR3 sequence reads: CASSQFDSHSYEQYF. CDR3 DNA: TGTGCCAGCAGCCAATTCGACAGCCACTCCTACGAGCAGTACTTC.

This clonotype was seen a few times. The CDR3, as DNA: TGTGCCAGCAGGGGGACTAGCGGGAGAACTCGATCCTACAATGAGCAGTTCTTC. It translates to CASRGTSGRTRSYNEQFF. The rearrangement joins TRBV12-3 or TRBV12-4 to TRBJ2-1, with 14 bases matching TRBD2. J was trimmed by 1 base and V by 6 bases; bases with no gene match: 8. This CDR3 region has 18 residues.

This clonotype has at least ten counts. The chain is built from TRBV29-1 and TRBJ1-2; D unresolved. The V gene lost 5 bases and the J gene lost 1 base, with 11 bases spanning the gap. The CDR3 spans 13 residues. The V gene's germline CDR1 is SQVTM and CDR2 ANQGSEA. DNA for the CDR3: TGCAGCGTTAGGGAGGGAGATAACTATGGCTACACCTTC. Translating it yields CSVREGDNYGYTF.

The sample holds a few counts of this clonotype. The CDR3 loop is CSAEARDSRNTEAFF. The CDR3 DNA reads as TGCAGTGCCGAGGCTAGGGACAGTCGGAACACTGAAGCTTTCTTT. The chain links TRBV20-1 to TRBJ1-1, with 7 bases aligning to TRBD1. V lost 6 bases to trimming and J lost 1 base; unmatched junction nucleotides: 11. CDR3 length: 15 amino acids. Germline values: CDR1 DFQATT, CDR2 SNEGSKA (reference sequence).

This clonotype was picked up many times. This chain joins TRBV20-1 and TRBJ2-3; D remains unclear. The CDR3 runs 12 residues. CDR1 is DFQATT, CDR2 SNEGSKA, per germline (reference sequence). Between the trimmed V and J ends, which lost 1 base and 11 bases, there was a span of 13 bases. The chain's CDR3 is CSARGPGGGQYF. CDR3 nucleotide sequence: TGCAGTGCTAGAGGCCCTGGTGGTGGGCAGTATTTT.